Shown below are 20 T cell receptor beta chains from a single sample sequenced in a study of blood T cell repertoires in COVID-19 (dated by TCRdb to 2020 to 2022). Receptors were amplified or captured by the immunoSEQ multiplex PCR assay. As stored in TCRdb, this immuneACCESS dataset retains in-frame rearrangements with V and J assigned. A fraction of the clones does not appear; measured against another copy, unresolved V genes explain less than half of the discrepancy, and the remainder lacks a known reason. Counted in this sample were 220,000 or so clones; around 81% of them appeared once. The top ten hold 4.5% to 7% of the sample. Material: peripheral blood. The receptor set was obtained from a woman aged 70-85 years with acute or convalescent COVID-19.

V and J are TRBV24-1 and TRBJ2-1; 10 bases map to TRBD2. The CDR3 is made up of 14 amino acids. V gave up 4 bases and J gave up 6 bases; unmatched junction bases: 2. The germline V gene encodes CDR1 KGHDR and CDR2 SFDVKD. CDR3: CATSDWTSGNEQFF. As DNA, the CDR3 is TGTGCCACCAGTGACTGGACTAGCGGCAATGAGCAGTTCTTC.

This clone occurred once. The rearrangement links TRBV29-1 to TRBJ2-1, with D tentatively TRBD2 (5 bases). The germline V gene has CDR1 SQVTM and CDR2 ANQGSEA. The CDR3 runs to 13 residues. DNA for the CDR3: TGCGGTTCGGGATCACGCTCCTACAATGAGCAGTTCTTC. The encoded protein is CGSGSRSYNEQFF.

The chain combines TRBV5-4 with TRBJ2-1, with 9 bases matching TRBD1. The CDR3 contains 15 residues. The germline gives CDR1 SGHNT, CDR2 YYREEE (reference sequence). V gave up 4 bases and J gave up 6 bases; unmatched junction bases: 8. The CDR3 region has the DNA TGTGCCAGCAGCACGGGACAGGGAAGCTTCAATGAGCAGTTCTTC. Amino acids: CASSTGQGSFNEQFF.

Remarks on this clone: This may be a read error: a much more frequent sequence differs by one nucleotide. The CDR3 sequence: CASSQDGGGTEAFF. The CDR3 DNA reads as TGTGCCAGCAGCCAAGATGGGGGGGGCACTGAAGCTTTCTTT. The chain couples TRBV3-1 (or the pseudogene TRBV3-2) to TRBJ1-1; D is possibly TRBD1 (5 bases). Germline V CDR1 and CDR2: LGHDT, YNNKEL (reference sequence). CDR3 length equals 14 residues. The V and J ends lost 0 bases and 4 bases respectively, with 9 bases between them.

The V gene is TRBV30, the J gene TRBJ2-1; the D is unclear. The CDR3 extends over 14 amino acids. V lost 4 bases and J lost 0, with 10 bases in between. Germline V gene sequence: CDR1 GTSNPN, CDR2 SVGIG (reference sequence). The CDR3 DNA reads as TGTGCCTGGATTACAGTGGGCTCCTACAATGAGCAGTTCTTC. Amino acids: CAWITVGSYNEQFF. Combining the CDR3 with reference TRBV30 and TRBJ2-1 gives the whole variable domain SQTIHQWPATLVQPVGSPLSLECTVEGTSNPNLYWYRQAAGRGLQLLFYSVGIGQISSEVPQNLSASRPQDRQFILSSKKLLLSDSGFYLCAWITVGSYNEQFFGPGTRLTVL.

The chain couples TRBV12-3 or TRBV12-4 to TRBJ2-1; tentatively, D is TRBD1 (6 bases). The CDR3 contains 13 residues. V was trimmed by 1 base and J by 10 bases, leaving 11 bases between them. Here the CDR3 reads CASSLVRGMEQFF. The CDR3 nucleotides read TGTGCCAGCAGTTTAGTAAGGGGGATGGAGCAGTTCTTC.

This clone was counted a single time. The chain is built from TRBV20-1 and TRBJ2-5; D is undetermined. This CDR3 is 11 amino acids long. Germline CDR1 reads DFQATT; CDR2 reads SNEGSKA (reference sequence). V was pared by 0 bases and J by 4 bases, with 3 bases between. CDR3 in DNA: TGCAGTGCTAGAGATCTAGAGACCCAGTACTTC. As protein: CSARDLETQYF.

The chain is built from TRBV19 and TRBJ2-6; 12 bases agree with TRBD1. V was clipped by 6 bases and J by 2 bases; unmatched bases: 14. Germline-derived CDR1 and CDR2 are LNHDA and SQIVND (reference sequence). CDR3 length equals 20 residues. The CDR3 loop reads CASSLAGGTGGLTGANVLTF. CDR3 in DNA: TGTGCCAGTAGCCTAGCTGGTGGGACAGGGGGCCTCACTGGGGCCAACGTCCTGACTTTC.

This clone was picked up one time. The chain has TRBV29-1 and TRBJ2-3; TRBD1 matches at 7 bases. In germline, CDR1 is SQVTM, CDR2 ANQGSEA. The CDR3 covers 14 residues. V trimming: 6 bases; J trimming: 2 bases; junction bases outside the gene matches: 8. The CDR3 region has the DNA TGCAGCGTCGCACCGGGACAGACCACAGATACGCAGTATTTT. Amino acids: CSVAPGQTTDTQYF.

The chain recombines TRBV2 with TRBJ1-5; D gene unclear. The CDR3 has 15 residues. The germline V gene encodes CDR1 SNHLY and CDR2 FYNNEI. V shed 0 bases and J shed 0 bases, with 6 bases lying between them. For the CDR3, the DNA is TGTGCCAGCAGTGAAGCAGGAGATAGCAATCAGCCCCAGCATTTT. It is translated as CASSEAGDSNQPQHF.

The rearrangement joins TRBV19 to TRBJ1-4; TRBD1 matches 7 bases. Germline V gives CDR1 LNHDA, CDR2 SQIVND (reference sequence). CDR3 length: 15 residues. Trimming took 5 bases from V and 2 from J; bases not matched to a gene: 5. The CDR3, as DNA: TGTGCCAGTAGTTTCCGACAGGGCACTAATGAAAAACTGTTTTTT. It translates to CASSFRQGTNEKLFF.

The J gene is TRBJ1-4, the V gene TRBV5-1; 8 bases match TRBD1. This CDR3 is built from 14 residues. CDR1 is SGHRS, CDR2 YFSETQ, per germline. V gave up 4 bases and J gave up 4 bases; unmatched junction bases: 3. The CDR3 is CASSLDRDNEKLFF. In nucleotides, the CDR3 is TGCGCCAGCAGCCTGGACAGGGATAATGAAAAACTGTTTTTT.

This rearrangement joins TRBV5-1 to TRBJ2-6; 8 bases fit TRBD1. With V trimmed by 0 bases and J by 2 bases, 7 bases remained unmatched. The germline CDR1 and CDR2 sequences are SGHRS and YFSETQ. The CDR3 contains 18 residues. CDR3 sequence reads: CASSLGTGNGAGANVLTF. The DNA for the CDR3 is TGCGCCAGCAGCTTGGGGACAGGGAACGGTGCTGGGGCCAACGTCCTGACTTTC.

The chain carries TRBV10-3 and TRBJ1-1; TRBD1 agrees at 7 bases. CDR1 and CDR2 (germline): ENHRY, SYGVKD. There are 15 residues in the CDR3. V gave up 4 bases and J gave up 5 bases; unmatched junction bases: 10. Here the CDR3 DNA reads TGTGCCATCAGTGGACAGGGATTTTTTGGGACTGAAGCTTTCTTT. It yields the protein CAISGQGFFGTEAFF.

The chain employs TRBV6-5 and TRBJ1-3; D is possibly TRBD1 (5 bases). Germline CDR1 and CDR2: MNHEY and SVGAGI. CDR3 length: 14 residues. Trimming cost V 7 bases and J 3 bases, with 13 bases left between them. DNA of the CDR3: TGTGCCAGCATCCTCTGGGGGGGTGGAAACACCATATATTTT. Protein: CASILWGGGNTIYF.

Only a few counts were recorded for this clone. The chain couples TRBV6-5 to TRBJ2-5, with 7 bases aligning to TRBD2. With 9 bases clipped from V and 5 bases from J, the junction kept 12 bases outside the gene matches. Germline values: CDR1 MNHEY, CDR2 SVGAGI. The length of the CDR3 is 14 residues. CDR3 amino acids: CASGGEGGSETQYF. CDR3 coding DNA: TGTGCCAGTGGGGGGGAGGGAGGAAGCGAGACCCAGTACTTC.

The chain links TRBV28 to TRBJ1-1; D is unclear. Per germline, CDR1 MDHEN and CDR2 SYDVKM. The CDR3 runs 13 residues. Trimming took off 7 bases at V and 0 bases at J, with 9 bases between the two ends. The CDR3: CASNARMNTEAFF. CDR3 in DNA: TGTGCCAGCAACGCCAGAATGAACACTGAAGCTTTCTTT.

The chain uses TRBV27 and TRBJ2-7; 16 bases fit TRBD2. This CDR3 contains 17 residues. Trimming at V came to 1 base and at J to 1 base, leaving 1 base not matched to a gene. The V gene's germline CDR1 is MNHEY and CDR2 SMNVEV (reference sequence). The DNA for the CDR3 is TGTGCCAGCAGTTTATTGGGACTAGCGGGAGGGTCCTACGAGCAGTACTTC. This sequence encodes CASSLLGLAGGSYEQYF.

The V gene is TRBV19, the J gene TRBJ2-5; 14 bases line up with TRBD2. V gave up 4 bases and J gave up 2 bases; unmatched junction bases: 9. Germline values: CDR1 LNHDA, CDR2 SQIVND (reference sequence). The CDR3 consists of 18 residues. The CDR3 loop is CASSTTGTSGRGQETQYF. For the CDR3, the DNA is TGTGCCAGTAGTACCACCGGGACTAGCGGGAGAGGGCAAGAGACCCAGTACTTC.

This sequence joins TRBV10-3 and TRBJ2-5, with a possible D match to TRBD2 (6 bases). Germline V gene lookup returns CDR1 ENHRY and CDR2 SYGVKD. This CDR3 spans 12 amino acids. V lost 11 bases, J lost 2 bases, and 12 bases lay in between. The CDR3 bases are TGTGCCGTCGGGGACTCTCAAGAGACCCAGTACTTC. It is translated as CAVGDSQETQYF.